This passage covers 29 T cell receptor beta chains from one sample sequenced in a study of shared clonotypes between healthy human individuals. Clones were read by immunoSEQ multiplex PCR, and TCRdb kept only the in-frame ones, dropping some. The sample has some 630,000 clones, 72% seen once. The specimen was memory CD4+ T cells sorted from blood. Subset here: CD45RA-negative fraction. These receptors originate from a woman in her thirties in good health.

This clone has a handful of counts. The chain carries TRBV2 and TRBJ1-5; D gene ambiguous. Germline V gene lookup returns CDR1 SNHLY and CDR2 FYNNEI. V lost 3 bases to trimming and J lost 3 bases, with 9 bases between them. The CDR3 is 14 amino acids. CDR3 in amino acids: CASSDAQINQPQHF. The CDR3 DNA is TGTGCCAGCAGTGACGCTCAGATCAATCAGCCCCAGCATTTT.

V and J are TRBV2 and TRBJ1-1; D gene ambiguous. CDR1 SNHLY and CDR2 FYNNEI come from the germline V gene. The CDR3 loop spans 12 amino acids. V lost 10 bases to trimming and J lost 5 bases, with 14 bases between them. DNA for the CDR3: TGTGCCATTCGTAAGGATTCGACTGAAGCTTTCTTT. Encoded protein: CAIRKDSTEAFF.

The chain recombines TRBV7-8 with TRBJ2-5, with unresolved D. The CDR3 sequence is 14 residues long. The germline gives CDR1 SGHVS, CDR2 FQNEAQ. Trimming shortened V by 5 bases and J by 2 bases, and 12 bases separated the two germline ends. CDR3 loop: CASSRRGQQETQYF. The CDR3 bases are TGTGCCAGCAGCCGACGTGGCCAGCAAGAGACCCAGTACTTC.

This clone is a singleton in its sample. The J gene is TRBJ2-3, the V gene TRBV5-1; either TRBD1 or TRBD2 may supply D (5 bases each). Germline CDR1 reads SGHRS; CDR2 reads YFSETQ. V shed 0 bases and J shed 3 bases, with 8 bases lying between them. The CDR3 spans 14 residues. CDR3 in amino acids: CASSLEGTTDTQYF. The CDR3 coding sequence is TGCGCCAGCAGCTTGGAGGGGACGACAGATACGCAGTATTTT.

The chain employs TRBV5-4 and TRBJ2-2; 9 positions match TRBD2. The CDR3 extends over 16 amino acids. Germline V gene sequence: CDR1 SGHNT, CDR2 YYREEE (reference sequence). With 3 bases clipped from V and 1 base from J, the junction kept 4 bases outside the gene matches. CDR3 in DNA: TGTGCCAGCAGCTATGAACTAGCGGGGAACACCGGGGAGCTGTTTTTT. Amino acids: CASSYELAGNTGELFF.

The chain uses TRBV4-2 and TRBJ2-7; 11 positions match TRBD2. Germline values: CDR1 LGHNA, CDR2 YNFKEQ. The ends lost 4 bases at V and 2 bases at J; junction bases unmatched: 4. The CDR3 has 15 residues. The DNA of the CDR3 is TGTGCCAGCAGCCGGGGACTAGCGGAAACCTACGAGCAGTACTTC. Its translation: CASSRGLAETYEQYF.

The chain couples TRBV10-1 to TRBJ2-7, with 14 nucleotides matching TRBD2. The CDR3 loop spans 19 amino acids. The germline CDR1 and CDR2 sequences are WNHNN and SYGVQD (reference sequence). J gave up 6 bases and V 9 bases, and 22 bases lay outside the gene matches. This chain's CDR3 is CASGGTGTSGSQDHCEQYF. The CDR3 coding sequence is TGCGCCAGTGGGGGGACAGGGACTAGCGGGAGCCAGGATCATTGCGAGCAGTACTTC.

This clone showed up many times. The chain carries TRBV4-1 and TRBJ2-1, with 14 positions matching TRBD2. The V gene end was trimmed by 0 bases and the J gene end by 7 bases; junction bases not matched to a gene: 5. The CDR3 is 17 residues long. Germline V CDR1 and CDR2: MGHRA, YSYEKL. Written as DNA, the CDR3 is TGCGCCAGCAGCCAAGATTGGGGACTAGCGGGAGTTAATGAGCAGTTCTTC. This translates into CASSQDWGLAGVNEQFF.

V gene TRBV5-4 combines with J gene TRBJ2-7; D call uncertain. CDR1 is SGHNT and CDR2 is YYREEE in the germline V gene (reference sequence). The V end was cut by 3 bases, the J end by 5 bases, with 9 bases between. The CDR3 is 12 residues long. This chain's CDR3 is CASSSTANEQYF. CDR3 in DNA: TGTGCCAGCAGCTCTACAGCCAACGAGCAGTACTTC.

On this clone: Other DNA sequences within the sample encode an identical CDR3. The chain combines TRBV28 with TRBJ1-2; TRBD1 is a possible D gene (5 bases). Per the germline V gene, CDR1 is MDHEN and CDR2 is SYDVKM. The CDR3 length is 14 residues. V lost 3 bases to trimming and J lost 7 bases, with 15 bases between them. In DNA form, the CDR3 reads TGTGCCAGCAGTTTCGCCCTGGGGGAGGGTGGCTACACCTTC. Translation gives CASSFALGEGGYTF.

This clone was seen repeatedly, ten times or more. The chain uses TRBV18 and TRBJ2-3, with a weak D call TRBD2 (5 bases). Germline lookup yields CDR1 KGHSH and CDR2 LQKENI. Deletions cut 4 bases from V and 1 base from J, with 15 bases between. The CDR3 is 16 residues long. The CDR3: CASSRPGWSGTDTQYF. For the CDR3, the DNA is TGTGCCAGCTCACGACCGGGGTGGTCGGGCACAGATACGCAGTATTTT.

V usage is TRBV10-2 and J usage is TRBJ2-7; no clear D. Germline CDR1 is WSHSY and CDR2 is SAAADI. Trimming took 8 bases from V and 4 from J, leaving 15 bases between them. The CDR3 has 13 residues. CDR3 DNA sequence: TGCGCCAGCTCGGTCGGCCCGAGATACGAGCAGTACTTC. Residues: CASSVGPRYEQYF.

This clone has a handful of counts. The chain links TRBV28 to TRBJ1-1; 9 bases agree with TRBD1. Trimming at V came to 5 bases and at J to 5 bases, leaving 6 bases not matched to a gene. The germline V gene has CDR1 MDHEN and CDR2 SYDVKM. The CDR3 is made up of 14 amino acids. CDR3 sequence (DNA): TGTGCCAGCAGTCCCTCAGACAGGGGGACTGAAGCTTTCTTT. Translating gives CASSPSDRGTEAFF.

The chain combines TRBV28 with TRBJ2-1, with TRBD2 identical over 16 bases. This CDR3 comprises 18 residues. Germline V gene data show CDR1 as MDHEN and CDR2 as SYDVKM. J was trimmed by 7 bases and V by 5 bases; bases with no gene match: 11. DNA for the CDR3: TGTGCCAGCAGTAGTGGGACTAGCGGGAGGGGAAGACGAAATGAGCAGTTCTTC. This translates into CASSSGTSGRGRRNEQFF.

The chain combines TRBV5-1 with TRBJ2-5, with 11 bases aligning to TRBD2. CDR3 size: 17 residues. V dropped 6 bases and J dropped 4; count of bases not matched to a gene: 14. Germline CDR1 is SGHRS and CDR2 is YFSETQ. The CDR3 sequence: CASTYIAGGSPGETQYF. CDR3 DNA sequence: TGCGCCAGCACATACATAGCGGGAGGGTCCCCGGGAGAGACCCAGTACTTC.

This chain links TRBV18 with TRBJ1-4; D call uncertain. The CDR3 totals 15 residues. Germline lookup yields CDR1 KGHSH and CDR2 LQKENI. With 5 bases removed from V and 8 bases from J, the gap between germline ends came to 18 bases. The CDR3 sequence is CASSETGEKDEKLFF. CDR3 DNA: TGTGCCAGCTCAGAGACTGGGGAGAAGGACGAAAAACTGTTTTTT.

The genes are TRBV9 and TRBJ2-1, with D tentatively TRBD2 (5 bases). Per germline, CDR1 SGDLS and CDR2 YYNGEE. The CDR3 runs 15 residues. V was clipped by 3 bases and J by 4 bases, with 14 bases between them. Here the CDR3 DNA reads TGTGCCAGCAGCGCCACTCCCGGAGGATACAATGAGCAGTTCTTC. Protein sequence: CASSATPGGYNEQFF.

The chain employs TRBV6-1 and TRBJ2-7; D remains unclear. Trimming left V 3 bases short and J 4 bases short, with 19 bases between. Germline V lookup: CDR1 MNHNS, CDR2 SASEGT. There are 16 residues in the CDR3. CDR3 DNA: TGTGCCAGCAGTGATGGCTCCCTTAGGTGGCGATACGAGCAGTACTTC. Protein product: CASSDGSLRWRYEQYF.

This clone was observed a single time. This chain joins TRBV7-9 and TRBJ2-7, with 9 bases fitting TRBD1. CDR3 length: 13 amino acids. J lost 3 bases, V lost 7 bases, and 4 bases had no gene match. The V gene's germline CDR1 is SEHNR and CDR2 FQNEAQ (reference sequence). CDR3 residues: CASTKDRGYEQYF. CDR3 DNA: TGTGCCAGCACCAAGGACAGGGGCTACGAGCAGTACTTC.

This chain joins TRBV7-2 and TRBJ2-7; D perhaps matches TRBD2 (5 bases). V lost 3 bases to trimming and J lost 0 bases, with 6 bases between them. The CDR3 is made up of 13 amino acids. In germline, CDR1 is SGHTA, CDR2 FQGNSA. CDR3 in amino acids: CASSFGISYEQYF. For the CDR3, the DNA is TGTGCCAGCAGCTTCGGGATCTCCTACGAGCAGTACTTC.

The chain carries TRBV6-4 and TRBJ2-1, with 9 bases that match TRBD2. The germline V gene has CDR1 MRHNA and CDR2 SNTAGT. CDR3 size: 15 residues. V lost 2 bases to trimming and J lost 9 bases; unmatched junction nucleotides: 8. The CDR3 DNA is TGTGCCAGCAGTGACCCCTTAGCGGGAGTGAGTGAGCAGTTCTTC. Encoded protein: CASSDPLAGVSEQFF.

The chain joins TRBV21-1 to TRBJ2-7; the DNA was not compared with TRBD2, the D call given in the table. TRBV21-1 is a pseudogene segment. The CDR3 totals 21 residues. DNA for the CDR3: TGTGCCAGCAGCCGGACGTCGGGACAGCCCGGACTAGCGGGACTCTCCTACGAGCAGTACTTC. Its protein product is CASSRTSGQPGLAGLSYEQYF.

The chain couples TRBV29-1 to TRBJ2-1; D may be TRBD2 (6 bases). Trimming removed 1 base at V and 7 bases at J, with 11 bases between. CDR3 length equals 13 residues. CDR1 is SQVTM and CDR2 is ANQGSEA in the germline V gene. Here the CDR3 DNA reads TGCAGCGTTGAAGGGGAGGCAAATAATGAGCAGTTCTTC. Encoded protein: CSVEGEANNEQFF.

The chain carries TRBV10-1 and TRBJ2-1; D unresolved. From germline, CDR1 is WNHNN and CDR2 SYGVQD (reference sequence). This CDR3 spans 14 amino acids. Trimming cost V 4 bases and J 6 bases, with 13 bases left between them. The DNA of the CDR3 is TGCGCCAGCAGTGGCCCAGCGTCCAGCAATGAGCAGTTCTTC. This codes for CASSGPASSNEQFF.

This clone appeared once. This could be a read error, since a much larger clone is one nucleotide away. The V and J genes are TRBV7-3 and TRBJ2-7; D is uncertain. Trimming shortened V by 1 base and J by 1 base, and 2 bases separated the two germline ends. The germline gives CDR1 SGHTA, CDR2 FQGTGA. The CDR3 is made up of 12 amino acids. The CDR3 reads CASSLRSYEQYF. The DNA of the CDR3 is TGTGCCAGCAGCTTAAGGTCCTACGAGCAGTACTTC.

On this clone: One end of the junction varies from germline; a read error may be responsible. The genes are TRBV30 and TRBJ1-5; D is unresolved. Looked up from germline, CDR1 is GTSNPN and CDR2 is SVGIG (reference sequence). CDR3 length: 12 amino acids. DNA of the CDR3: TGTGCCTGGGCCCTTAGCGATCAGCCCCAGCATTTT. Its translation: CAWALSDQPQHF.

This clone showed up just a few times. The chain is built from TRBV5-6 and TRBJ2-5, with 12 bases aligning to TRBD2. The J call could be wrong; TRBJ2-7 is a better fit for the DNA end. This CDR3 is built from 15 residues. Germline CDR1 reads SGHDT; CDR2 reads YYEEEE. CDR3 protein: CASSLVLAGGIEQYF. The CDR3, as DNA: TGTGCCAGCAGCTTGGTTCTAGCGGGAGGGATCGAGCAGTACTTC.

The V gene is TRBV5-1, the J gene TRBJ2-7; TRBD1 agrees at 9 bases. The J segment lost 0 bases and the V segment lost 4 bases, leaving 5 bases of the junction unmatched. The CDR3 is 15 residues long. CDR1 is SGHRS, CDR2 YFSETQ, per germline. The CDR3 sequence: CASSNRDRASYEQYF. As DNA, the CDR3 is TGCGCCAGCAGCAACCGGGACAGGGCCTCCTACGAGCAGTACTTC.

There are many counts of this clone. This chain links TRBV19 with TRBJ1-4; the D is unclear. The CDR3 consists of 14 residues. Trimming removed 6 bases at V and 3 bases at J, with 11 bases between. Germline V CDR1 and CDR2: LNHDA, SQIVND (reference sequence). In nucleotides, the CDR3 is TGTGCCAGTAGCTTGGGGTATTCTAATGAAAAACTGTTTTTT. This codes for CASSLGYSNEKLFF.